The T cell receptor beta chain described here comes from a study of blood T cell repertoires in COVID-19 (dated by TCRdb to the early 2020s). Context from the whole study: Collaborator samples came from the United States, Italy and Spain and covered acute and convalescent phases of COVID-19. Deeply sampled blood TCRbeta repertoires from subjects exposed to, actively infected with, or recovered from COVID-19 were included in the dataset. The prospective study material was composed of cDNA or gDNA derived from T cells, B-cell-depleted T cells, or PBMCs. Sample metadata almost always included a de-identified subject ID, COVID-19 status, age in years and sex. The samples were drawn from two sources: the first 160 participants of the ongoing ImmuneRACE study, and fewer than 1,500 subjects contributed by 6 global collaborators. The repertoires were made available in a free public database intended to serve as a resource for research on the immune response to SARS-CoV-2. Where available, HLA class I and class II types were obtained from metadata supplied by the sample provider rather than from assay-based typing. The investigation overall reported the following: The quantity of clinical and demographic metadata differed by source and by participant and was supplied without curation.

Whole blood was collected in K2EDTA tubes by collaborating institutions according to the institutions' own protocols. For TCRbeta analysis, collaborators shipped samples in one of three forms: frozen whole blood, isolated PBMCs, or DNA extracted from either of those sample types. Turning to this clone: This clone's antigen is unknown. No base qualities exist here, and no much larger clone lies one base off it.

TCRbeta CDR3 regions were amplified from genomic DNA by means of the immunoSEQ Assay, a bias-controlled multiplex PCR. Concerning the study's data processing: The number of nucleated cells in each sample was estimated by amplification of reference gene primers within the assay. To quantify the absolute abundance of each unique TCRbeta CDR3 rearrangement, sequence reads were collapsed and filtered. Productive Simpson clonality was computed per sample as the square root of Simpson's diversity index over productive rearrangements. Entries here come from immuneACCESS through TCRdb and include only in-frame sequences with V and J called. Some clones fail to appear in such tables; in the studies checked, an unresolved V gene covers under half of the shortfall, and the cause of the remainder is unknown. V and J calls and clone size follow that table, whereas D and trimming were derived from the DNA. For this sample there are about 50,000 clones; more than 90% appear just once. The top ten hold almost 4% of the sample.

The germline V gene yields MNHEY for CDR1 and SVGAGI for CDR2. The V end loses 5 bases and the J end loses 2 bases, and a stretch of 9 bases separates them. Including cysteine and phenylalanine, the CDR3 has 13 amino acids. CDR3 DNA only is kept here, 39 bases in frame from base 1. This receptor was obtained from a human donor in a cohort sampled during active COVID-19. Sequenced sample: peripheral blood. The rearranged chain carries TRBV6-5 and TRBJ1-2; the D gene is not confidently resolved. The sequenced DNA: TGTGCCAGCAGTCGGACGGGAAACTATGGCTACACCTTC. Its amino acids are CASSRTGNYGYTF.